One and the same sample provided the 7 T cell receptor beta chains below, sequenced in a study of T cell repertoires in cytomegalovirus infection. TCRdb reprocessed the reads with MiXCR, giving one entry per CDR3 protein. Found here are under 800,000 distinct CDR3 sequences, approximately 24% of them singletons; the top ten hold roughly 8%. Sequenced: CD8+ T cells from PBMCs. These receptors all come from a human donor in good health (CMV status not recorded). Some clones in this sample may be carry-over from other donors' samples.

The rearrangement uses TRBV7-2 and TRBJ1-1; tentative D call: TRBD1 (5 bases). CDR1 is SGHTA, CDR2 FQGNSA, per germline. This CDR3 spans 12 amino acids. Trimming shortened V by 3 bases and J by 10 bases, and 12 bases separated the two germline ends. In DNA, the CDR3 is TGTGCCAGCAGCTTTATCGGGGCGAGAGCTTTCTTT. Its translation: CASSFIGARAFF.

This clonotype appeared a few times. This sequence joins TRBV12-5 and TRBJ1-1; D unclear. The germline CDR1 and CDR2 sequences are LGHNT and FRNRAP. The CDR3 is 9 amino acids. Deletions cut 4 bases from V and 8 bases from J, with 2 bases between. Here the CDR3 reads CASGYEAFF. The CDR3, as DNA: TGTGCTAGTGGTTACGAAGCTTTCTTT.

CDR3: CASRLLAGGPSETQYF. The CDR3 nucleotides are TGTGCCAGCAGGCTGTTAGCGGGGGGGCCCTCCGAGACCCAGTACTTC. This chain links TRBV7-2 with TRBJ2-5; 11 bases agree with TRBD2. The CDR3 extends over 16 amino acids. Germline V lookup: CDR1 SGHTA, CDR2 FQGNSA. The trim removed 6 bases at V and 5 bases at J, leaving 11 bases unmatched.

This clonotype was counted ten times or more. This chain joins TRBV7-6 and TRBJ2-5, with 8 bases lining up with TRBD1. The CDR3 extends over 16 amino acids. Germline CDR1 SGHVS, CDR2 FNYEAQ. The ends lost 3 bases at V and 4 bases at J; junction bases unmatched: 10. CDR3 nucleotides: TGTGCCAGCAGCTTCGAGGGACAGGACATCGGAGAGACCCAGTACTTC. Protein sequence: CASSFEGQDIGETQYF.

J is TRBJ1-5 and V is TRBV6-6; a weak D match, TRBD1 (5 bases). CDR3 length: 14 residues. The V end was cut by 7 bases, the J end by 0 bases, with 10 bases between. Germline V lookup: CDR1 MNHNY, CDR2 SVGAGI (reference sequence). The CDR3 loop is CASTQGNSNQPQHF. As DNA, the CDR3 is TGTGCCAGCACCCAGGGAAATAGCAATCAGCCCCAGCATTTT.

The rearrangement joins TRBV6-5 to TRBJ1-2; a possible D gene is TRBD1 (5 bases). CDR1 MNHEY and CDR2 SVGAGI come from the germline V gene. The CDR3 is 16 amino acids. V shed 0 bases and J shed 1 base, with 12 bases lying between them. The CDR3 is CASSYSGTPVNYGYTF. Here the CDR3 DNA reads TGTGCCAGCAGTTACTCCGGGACTCCTGTTAACTATGGCTACACCTTC.

This clonotype was observed a few times. V is TRBV5-8 and J is TRBJ1-4; D may be TRBD1 (5 bases). Per the germline V gene, CDR1 is SGHTS and CDR2 is YDEGEE. The V gene lost 3 bases and the J gene lost 6 bases, with 18 bases spanning the gap. The length of the CDR3 is 16 residues. CDR3 DNA: TGTGCCAGCAGCTCCTATCGGGGCGCGCGGTATGAAAAACTGTTTTTT. It translates to CASSSYRGARYEKLFF.